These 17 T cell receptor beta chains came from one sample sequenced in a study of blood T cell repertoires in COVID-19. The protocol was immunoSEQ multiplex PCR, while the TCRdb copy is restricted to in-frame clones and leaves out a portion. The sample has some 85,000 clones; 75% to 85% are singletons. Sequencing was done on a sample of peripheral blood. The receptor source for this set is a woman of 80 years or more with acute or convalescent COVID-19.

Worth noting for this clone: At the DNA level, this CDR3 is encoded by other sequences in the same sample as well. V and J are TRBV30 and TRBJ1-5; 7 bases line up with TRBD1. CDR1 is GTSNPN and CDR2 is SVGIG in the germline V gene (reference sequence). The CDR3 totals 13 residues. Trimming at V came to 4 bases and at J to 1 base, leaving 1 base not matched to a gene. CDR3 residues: CAWNRGSNQPQHF. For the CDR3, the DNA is TGTGCCTGGAACAGGGGAAGCAATCAGCCCCAGCATTTT.

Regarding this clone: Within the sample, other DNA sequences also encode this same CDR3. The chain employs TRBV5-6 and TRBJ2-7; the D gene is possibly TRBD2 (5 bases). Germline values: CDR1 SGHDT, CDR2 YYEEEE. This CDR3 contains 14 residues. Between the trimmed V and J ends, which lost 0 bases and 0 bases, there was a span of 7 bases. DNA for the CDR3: TGTGCCAGCAGCTTGGTGGGGAGCTCCTACGAGCAGTACTTC. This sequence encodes CASSLVGSSYEQYF.

CDR3 coding DNA: TGTGCCAGCAGCCGCCTCCGAGGGGGGCCCCAGCATTTT. Protein sequence: CASSRLRGGPQHF. The V gene is TRBV3-1 (or the pseudogene TRBV3-2), the J gene TRBJ1-5; weak D call: TRBD1 (6 bases). From germline, CDR1 is LGHDT and CDR2 YNNKEL (reference sequence). The CDR3 contains 13 residues. Trimming removed 4 bases at V and 9 bases at J, with 13 bases between.

CDR3 DNA: TGTGCCAGCAGCTTGGCACGCAGGGTAGGAGCTTTCTTT. Its translation is CASSLARRVGAFF. This chain uses TRBV5-6 with TRBJ1-1, with D possibly being TRBD1 (5 bases). V was cut by 0 bases and J by 10 bases, with 13 bases left in between. This CDR3 comprises 13 residues. CDR1 is SGHDT and CDR2 is YYEEEE in the germline V gene.

The CDR3 DNA sequence: TGTGCCAGCAGGGGCGGGAGGACGCAGTATTTT. As protein: CASRGGRTQYF. The V call is TRBV4-2, the J call TRBJ2-3, with 8 bases aligning to TRBD2. Per germline, CDR1 LGHNA and CDR2 YNFKEQ. The CDR3 contains 11 residues. The V gene end was trimmed by 6 bases and the J gene end by 9 bases; junction bases not matched to a gene: 2.

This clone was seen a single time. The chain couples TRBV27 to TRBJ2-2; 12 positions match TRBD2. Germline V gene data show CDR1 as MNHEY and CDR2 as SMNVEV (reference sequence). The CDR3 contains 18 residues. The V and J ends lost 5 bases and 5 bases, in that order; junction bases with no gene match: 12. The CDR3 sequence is CASSPRTSGTRGTGELFF. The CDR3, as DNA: TGTGCCAGCAGTCCCCGGACTAGCGGGACCCGCGGAACCGGGGAGCTGTTTTTT.

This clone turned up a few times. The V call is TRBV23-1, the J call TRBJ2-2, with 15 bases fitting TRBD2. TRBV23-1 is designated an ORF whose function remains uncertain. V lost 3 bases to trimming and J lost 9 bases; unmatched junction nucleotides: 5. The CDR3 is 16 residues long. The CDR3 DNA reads TGCGCCAGCAGTCATTGGACTAGCGGGGGGGACCGGGAGCTGTTTTTT. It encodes CASSHWTSGGDRELFF.

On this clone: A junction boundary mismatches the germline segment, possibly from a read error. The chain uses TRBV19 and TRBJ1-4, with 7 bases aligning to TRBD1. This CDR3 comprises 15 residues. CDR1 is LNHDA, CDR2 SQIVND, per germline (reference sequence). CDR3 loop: CASSRDRAGNEKLFF. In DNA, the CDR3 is TGTGCCAGCAGTAGAGACAGGGCTGGTAATGAAAAACTGTTTTTT. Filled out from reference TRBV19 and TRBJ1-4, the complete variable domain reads DGGITQSPKYLFRKEGQNVTLSCEQNLNHDAMYWYRQDPGQGLRLIYYSQIVNDFQKGDIAEGYSVSREKKESFPLTVTSAQKNPTAFYLCASSRDRAGNEKLFFGSGTQLSVL.

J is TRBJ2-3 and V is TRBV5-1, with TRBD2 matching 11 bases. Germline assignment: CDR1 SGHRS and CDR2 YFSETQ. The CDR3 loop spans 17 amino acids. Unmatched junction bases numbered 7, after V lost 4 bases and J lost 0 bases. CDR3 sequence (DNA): TGCGCCAGCAGCCCCGTAGCGGGAGGGCCGAGCACAGATACGCAGTATTTT. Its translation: CASSPVAGGPSTDTQYF.

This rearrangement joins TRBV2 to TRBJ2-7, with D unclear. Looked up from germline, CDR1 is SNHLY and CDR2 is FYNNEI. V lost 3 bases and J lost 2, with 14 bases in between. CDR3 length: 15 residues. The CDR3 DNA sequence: TGTGCCAGCAGTGACCCTAAAAACTACGCCTACGAGCAGTACTTC. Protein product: CASSDPKNYAYEQYF.

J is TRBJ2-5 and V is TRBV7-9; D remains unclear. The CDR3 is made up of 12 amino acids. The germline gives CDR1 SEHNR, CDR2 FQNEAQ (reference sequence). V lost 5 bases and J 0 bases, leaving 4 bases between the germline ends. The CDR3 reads CASSLNQETQYF. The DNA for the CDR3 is TGTGCCAGCAGCCTAAACCAAGAGACCCAGTACTTC.

CDR3 sequence: CASSPYSGGAGEKLFF. The CDR3 bases are TGTGCCAGCTCACCCTACTCAGGGGGCGCGGGCGAAAAACTGTTTTTT. V usage is TRBV18 and J usage is TRBJ1-4; TRBD1 matches 8 bases. The CDR3 has 16 residues. With 3 bases clipped from V and 8 bases from J, the junction kept 11 bases outside the gene matches. Germline CDR1 KGHSH, CDR2 LQKENI.

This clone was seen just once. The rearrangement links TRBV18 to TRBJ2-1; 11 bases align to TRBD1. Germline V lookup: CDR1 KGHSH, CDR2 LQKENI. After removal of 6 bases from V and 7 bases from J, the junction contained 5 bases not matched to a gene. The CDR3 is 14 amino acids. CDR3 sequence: CASSPGTGGNEQFF. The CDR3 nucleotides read TGTGCCAGCTCCCCCGGGACAGGGGGAAATGAGCAGTTCTTC. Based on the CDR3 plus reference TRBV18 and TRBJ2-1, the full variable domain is NAGVMQNPRHLVRRRGQEARLRCSPMKGHSHVYWYRQLPEEGLKFMVYLQKENIIDESGMPKERFSAEFPKEGPSILRIQQVVRGDSAAYFCASSPGTGGNEQFFGPGTRLTVL.

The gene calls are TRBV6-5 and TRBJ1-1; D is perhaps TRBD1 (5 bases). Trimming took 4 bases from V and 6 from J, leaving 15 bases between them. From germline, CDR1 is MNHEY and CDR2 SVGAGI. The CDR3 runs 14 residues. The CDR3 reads CASSSGTHRSEAFF. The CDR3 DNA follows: TGTGCCAGCAGTTCCGGGACTCATCGTTCTGAAGCTTTCTTT.

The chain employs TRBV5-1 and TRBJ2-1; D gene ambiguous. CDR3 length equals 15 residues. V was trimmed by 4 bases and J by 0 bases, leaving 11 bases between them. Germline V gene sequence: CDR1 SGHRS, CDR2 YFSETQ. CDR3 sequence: CASSGSLSSYNEQFF. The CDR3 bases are TGCGCCAGCAGCGGCAGTCTCAGCTCCTACAATGAGCAGTTCTTC.

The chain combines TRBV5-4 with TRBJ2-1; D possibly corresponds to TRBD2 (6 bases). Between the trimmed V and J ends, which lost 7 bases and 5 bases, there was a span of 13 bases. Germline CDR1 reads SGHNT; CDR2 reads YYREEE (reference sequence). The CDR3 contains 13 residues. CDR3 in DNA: TGTGCCAGCCGCCTCGGAGGGCACAATGAGCAGTTCTTC. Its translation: CASRLGGHNEQFF.

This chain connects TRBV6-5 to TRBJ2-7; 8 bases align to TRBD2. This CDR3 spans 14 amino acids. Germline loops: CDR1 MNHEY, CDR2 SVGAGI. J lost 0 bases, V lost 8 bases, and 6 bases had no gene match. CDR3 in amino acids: CASGALAGSYEQYF. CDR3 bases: TGTGCCAGCGGGGCCCTAGCGGGCTCCTACGAGCAGTACTTC.